The clone carrying this T cell receptor beta chain was detected a few times. Relying on iRepertoire HTBI primers and Arm-PCR of CDR3 regions, the team built TCR beta libraries. TCRdb passed the multiplex PCR reads through MiXCR, listing each CDR3 protein once. The profile shows about 400,000 distinct CDR3 sequences, under 25% of them singletons. Regarding time point: persistent/refractory GD, antithyroid drugs over 5 years with positive TRAb. The TCR library was made from RNA extracted from PBMCs. The patients were enrolled through endocrinology in Xi'an, China. This sample was included in a study of regulatory T cells in long-lasting Graves disease. This CDR3 contains 14 residues. Trimming removed 5 bases at V and 0 bases at J, with 10 bases between. Germline V gives CDR1 MNHEY, CDR2 SMNVEV (reference sequence).

The V gene is TRBV27, the J gene TRBJ1-1; D gene unclear. Sequences were derived from peripheral blood mononuclear cells (PBMCs), sampled when the disease was refractory, from a patient treated with antithyroid drugs. The TCR originated in a female donor with Graves disease. The CDR3: CASSPQSMNTEAFF. The DNA of the CDR3 is TGTGCCAGCAGTCCTCAGAGCATGAACACTGAAGCTTTCTTT.